These 21 T cell receptor beta chains came from one sample sequenced in a study of cytomegalovirus exposure and HLA in healthy donors. PCR involved 60 Vbeta and 13 Jbeta primers. Generated by immunoSEQ multiplex PCR, the TCRdb table keeps only in-frame clones and is missing some. This repertoire shows approximately 200,000 clones, approximately 79% found once; its top ten account for roughly 2%. Sequences were obtained from PBMCs. Receptor source: a man aged 18 to 35 in good health and CMV-seronegative.

This chain uses TRBV15 with TRBJ2-2; TRBD2 agrees at 9 bases. With V trimmed by 2 bases and J by 8 bases, 12 bases remained unmatched. This CDR3 has 17 amino acids. CDR1 and CDR2 (germline): LNHNV, YYDKDF (reference sequence). DNA of the CDR3: TGTGCCACCAGCAGACCCCCCCGCGGGGGGGTATGGGGGGAGCTGTTTTTT. Its protein is CATSRPPRGGVWGELFF.

This chain uses TRBV19 with TRBJ1-5; D is perhaps TRBD1 (5 bases). The V end was cut by 5 bases, the J end by 7 bases, with 12 bases between. Germline V gene data show CDR1 as LNHDA and CDR2 as SQIVND (reference sequence). This CDR3 is built from 13 residues. The DNA of the CDR3 is TGTGCCAGTAGTGACAGAGGATTACAGCCCCAGCATTTT. Protein product: CASSDRGLQPQHF.

As for this clone: Within the sample, other DNA sequences also encode this same CDR3. The chain carries TRBV19 and TRBJ1-1; no clear D. Germline V CDR1 and CDR2: LNHDA, SQIVND (reference sequence). This CDR3 is 15 amino acids long. The V end was cut by 8 bases, the J end by 1 base, with 17 bases between. The CDR3 here is CASSRGILANTEAFF. The DNA of the CDR3 is TGTGCCAGTTCCCGCGGCATCCTTGCGAACACTGAAGCTTTCTTT.

The V call is TRBV19, the J call TRBJ2-7; D possibly corresponds to TRBD2 (5 bases). The CDR3 length is 15 residues. Germline CDR1 LNHDA, CDR2 SQIVND (reference sequence). The V and J ends lost 4 bases and 2 bases respectively, with 15 bases between them. The CDR3 nucleotides are TGTGCCAGTAGTAAGGCCCGGGGAACCGCCTACGAGCAGTACTTC. This encodes CASSKARGTAYEQYF. The full variable domain, completed using reference TRBV19 and TRBJ2-7, is DGGITQSPKYLFRKEGQNVTLSCEQNLNHDAMYWYRQDPGQGLRLIYYSQIVNDFQKGDIAEGYSVSREKKESFPLTVTSAQKNPTAFYLCASSKARGTAYEQYFGPGTRLTVT.

The chain couples TRBV9 to TRBJ2-3; the match to TRBD2 covers 13 bases. CDR3 size: 18 residues. V was pared by 4 bases and J by 4 bases, with 12 bases of the junction left unmatched. Germline V gives CDR1 SGDLS, CDR2 YYNGEE. The CDR3 coding sequence is TGTGCCAGCAGCCCGAGGGGACTAGCGGGGACCCAGGCAGATACGCAGTATTTT. Translating gives CASSPRGLAGTQADTQYF.

This clone was seen a handful of times. V gene TRBV5-1 combines with J gene TRBJ2-3; 11 bases match TRBD2. Looked up from germline, CDR1 is SGHRS and CDR2 is YFSETQ. Trimming cost V 3 bases and J 0 bases; bases outside gene matches: 3. The CDR3 is made up of 16 amino acids. The CDR3 DNA sequence: TGCGCCAGCAGCTCGGGGACTAGCGGTAGCACAGATACGCAGTATTTT. Its protein is CASSSGTSGSTDTQYF.

The chain carries TRBV18 and TRBJ1-4; D remains ambiguous. This CDR3 has 14 amino acids. V lost 0 bases and J 3 bases, leaving 5 bases between the germline ends. From germline, CDR1 is KGHSH and CDR2 LQKENI. CDR3 region: CASSPPGANEKLFF. CDR3 sequence (DNA): TGTGCCAGCTCACCACCCGGTGCTAATGAAAAACTGTTTTTT. The whole variable domain, remainder taken from reference TRBV18 and TRBJ1-4, is NAGVMQNPRHLVRRRGQEARLRCSPMKGHSHVYWYRQLPEEGLKFMVYLQKENIIDESGMPKERFSAEFPKEGPSILRIQQVVRGDSAAYFCASSPPGANEKLFFGSGTQLSVL.

V and J are TRBV4-1 and TRBJ2-5, with D perhaps TRBD1 (5 bases). V was pared by 3 bases and J by 1 base, with 6 bases between. Germline V gene data show CDR1 as MGHRA and CDR2 as YSYEKL. The CDR3 extends over 13 amino acids. CDR3 amino acids: CASSHQGQETQYF. The CDR3 DNA reads as TGCGCCAGCAGCCATCAGGGCCAAGAGACCCAGTACTTC.

V is TRBV9 and J is TRBJ2-1, with D possibly being TRBD2 (6 bases). The CDR3 spans 13 residues. Trimming stripped 0 bases from V and 9 bases from J, with 10 bases between. In germline, CDR1 is SGDLS, CDR2 YYNGEE. CDR3 nucleotide sequence: TGTGCCAGCAGCGTAGGGGGCGGGGCTGAGCAGTTCTTC. As protein: CASSVGGGAEQFF.

The rearrangement links TRBV12-5 to TRBJ2-5, with 9 bases identical to TRBD2. CDR3 size: 16 residues. CDR1 is LGHNT, CDR2 FRNRAP, per germline. V shed 1 base and J 5 bases; nucleotides not matched to a gene: 8. CDR3 DNA: TGTGCTAGTGGTTTGGACCAGACTAGCGGCGGTGAGACCCAGTACTTC. This codes for CASGLDQTSGGETQYF.

The chain carries TRBV15 and TRBJ1-1; D is possibly TRBD1 (6 bases). V shed 6 bases and J shed 5 bases, with 13 bases lying between them. The CDR3 sequence is 13 residues long. CDR1 and CDR2 (germline): LNHNV, YYDKDF (reference sequence). CDR3 sequence reads: CATRLRGATEAFF. As DNA, the CDR3 is TGTGCCACCAGACTCCGGGGGGCTACTGAAGCTTTCTTT.

This chain uses TRBV5-1 with TRBJ2-3; the match to TRBD2 covers 8 bases. V was pared by 4 bases and J by 2 bases, with 6 bases of the junction left unmatched. This CDR3 has 15 amino acids. Germline V CDR1 and CDR2: SGHRS, YFSETQ. CDR3 residues: CASSAGGGFTDTQYF. The CDR3 DNA reads as TGCGCCAGCAGCGCGGGGGGCGGGTTCACAGATACGCAGTATTTT.

The J gene is TRBJ2-2, the V gene TRBV16; D is undetermined. The CDR3 extends over 14 amino acids. Germline V gives CDR1 KGHSY, CDR2 FQNENV. Deletions cut 1 base from V and 2 bases from J, with 5 bases between. The CDR3 sequence: CASSQYLNTGELFF. In DNA form, the CDR3 reads TGTGCCAGCAGCCAATACCTAAACACCGGGGAGCTGTTTTTT.

The CDR3 DNA sequence: TGTGCCAGCAGTGAAAGGGGACAGGGTGCCTCTGGAAACACCATATATTTT. Protein: CASSERGQGASGNTIYF. V is TRBV6-1 and J is TRBJ1-3; TRBD1 agrees at 9 bases. The CDR3 runs 17 residues. V shed 2 bases and J 0 bases; nucleotides not matched to a gene: 5. CDR1 is MNHNS and CDR2 is SASEGT in the germline V gene.

The chain carries TRBV9 and TRBJ1-2; perhaps TRBD1 as D (6 bases). Germline lookup yields CDR1 SGDLS and CDR2 YYNGEE. The CDR3 contains 15 residues. With 4 bases removed from V and 3 bases from J, the gap between germline ends came to 16 bases. CDR3 residues: CASSPQDRSYYGYTF. The CDR3 nucleotides are TGTGCCAGCAGCCCTCAGGACAGAAGCTACTATGGCTACACCTTC.

The chain joins TRBV5-6 to TRBJ1-4; no reliable D call. Trimming removed 0 bases at V and 6 bases at J, with 6 bases between. Germline V gene data show CDR1 as SGHDT and CDR2 as YYEEEE. The CDR3 is made up of 13 amino acids. CDR3 sequence: CASSLVPDEKLFF. For the CDR3, the DNA is TGTGCCAGCAGCTTGGTCCCGGATGAAAAACTGTTTTTT.

The V call is TRBV6-5, the J call TRBJ1-2; TRBD1 matches at 10 bases. This CDR3 contains 16 residues. Germline V gene sequence: CDR1 MNHEY, CDR2 SVGAGI. The V gene end was trimmed by 0 bases and the J gene end by 8 bases; junction bases not matched to a gene: 9. The CDR3 nucleotides are TGTGCCAGCAGTTACTCTGGGACAGGGGAAAGCAGCGGCTACACCTTC. Protein sequence: CASSYSGTGESSGYTF.

V gene TRBV7-3 combines with J gene TRBJ2-1; 9 bases match TRBD2. Germline V lookup: CDR1 SGHTA, CDR2 FQGTGA. V was pared by 2 bases and J by 2 bases, with 13 bases of the junction left unmatched. This CDR3 region has 19 residues. CDR3 sequence reads: CASSLAGREGPLAYNEQFF. The CDR3 bases are TGTGCCAGCAGCTTAGCGGGGCGGGAGGGCCCGCTGGCCTACAATGAGCAGTTCTTC.

This clone has a handful of counts. The chain links TRBV19 to TRBJ1-1; D remains ambiguous. CDR3 size: 13 residues. CDR1 LNHDA and CDR2 SQIVND come from the germline V gene (reference sequence). Deletions cut 6 bases from V and 1 base from J, with 9 bases between. The DNA for the CDR3 is TGTGCCAGTAGAGACACGTGGAACACTGAAGCTTTCTTT. Its protein is CASRDTWNTEAFF.

This clone appeared a few times. CDR3 nucleotides: TGCGCCAGCAGCTTGCGGACTAGCGGGAGGGTCTACGAGCAGTACTTC. Residues: CASSLRTSGRVYEQYF. This chain connects TRBV5-1 to TRBJ2-7, with TRBD2 identical over 15 bases. Per germline, CDR1 SGHRS and CDR2 YFSETQ. The J segment lost 3 bases and the V segment lost 1 base, leaving 2 bases of the junction unmatched. The CDR3 has 16 residues.

As concerns this clone: An end of the junction does not agree with germline; a read error may underlie this. The chain has TRBV7-9 and TRBJ2-7; TRBD2 is a possible D gene (6 bases). CDR1 and CDR2 from the germline V gene are SEHNR and FQNEAQ (reference sequence). CDR3 length: 17 residues. CDR3 nucleotides: TGTTCCAGCAGCTTAGGCGGGGCAGGCGGTAGCTCCTACGAGCAGTACTTC. Residues: CSSSLGGAGGSSYEQYF.